This TCR beta chain was identified in a study of blood T cell repertoires in COVID-19. Generated by immunoSEQ multiplex PCR, the TCRdb table keeps only in-frame clones and is missing some. The table lists over 60,000 clones, around 90% of them singletons. CDR3 length: 13 residues. Germline CDR1 reads MNHEY; CDR2 reads SMNVEV (reference sequence). V was clipped by 10 bases and J by 10 bases, with 20 bases between them. Sequencing used peripheral blood. The source is a man in his fifties or sixties with COVID-19, enrolled during active disease. This sequence joins TRBV27 and TRBJ2-1; TRBD2 is a possible D gene (5 bases). CDR3 protein: CATATTSDGEQFF. The CDR3 region has the DNA TGTGCCACCGCGACTACCTCGGATGGCGAGCAGTTCTTC.